The source of this T cell receptor (beta chain) is a study of shared clonotypes between healthy human individuals. Overall study: The donor pool was made up of two women and three men aged 18 to 49. Overall study results and limits: Shared clonotypes across all four donors exceeded non-shared ones in generation probability.

Each PCR replicate from the sorted subsets contained 200 to 250 ng DNA, which is about 30,000 T cell genomes. In the source study's methods: Filtering of immunoSEQ junctional sequences could not match full-length read filtering. TCRdb's copy holds only in-frame clones and misses some; the assay was immunoSEQ multiplex PCR. Clonal size and the V and J genes are those of that table, whereas D and trimming came from the DNA. The sample yields roughly 640,000 clones, around 74% seen once. For this clone: As yet, its antigen is unknown.

From germline, CDR1 is SNHLY and CDR2 FYNNEI. The CDR3 is made up of 16 amino acids. The V and J ends lost 4 bases and 5 bases, in that order; junction bases with no gene match: 11. Sequenced input: memory CD4+ T cells sorted from blood. Noted subset: CD45RA-negative fraction. This receptor was obtained from a woman aged 25 to 39 in good health. This chain joins TRBV2 and TRBJ2-3; 8 positions agree with TRBD2. CDR3 sequence: CASSVSGSGTIDTQYF. The CDR3 DNA is TGTGCCAGCAGTGTGTCGGGTAGCGGGACAATAGATACGCAGTATTTT.